This T cell receptor (beta chain) was recovered during a study of blood T cell repertoires in COVID-19. Overall study context: Donors in the United States, Italy and Spain gave samples during acute or convalescent COVID-19. Sample material is recorded as cDNA or gDNA derived from T cells, B-cell-depleted T cells, or PBMCs.

There are a few counts of this clone. V lost 0 bases to trimming and J lost 1 base, with 6 bases between them. This CDR3 comprises 14 residues. Per germline, CDR1 MNHEY and CDR2 SVGAGI. In the original processing: Researchers report that nucleated cell counts were estimated from reference gene primer amplification. Only in-frame clones appear in the TCRdb table, and some are missing; sequencing was by immunoSEQ multiplex PCR. V and J calls and clone size come straight from that table; D and trimming were deduced from the DNA. The data contain some 330,000 clones, around 87% of them seen just once; the ten biggest clones take up 3% to 4%.

Sequenced: peripheral blood. This rearrangement joins TRBV6-5 to TRBJ1-1; D possibly corresponds to TRBD1 (6 bases). This TCR was sampled from a woman in her forties or fifties with active or convalescent COVID-19. The CDR3 loop reads CASSYSTGNTEAFF. The CDR3 DNA is TGTGCCAGCAGTTACTCGACAGGGAACACTGAAGCTTTCTTT.